This T cell receptor (beta chain) was observed in a study of OX40 agonist ivuxolimab in advanced cancers. Study details: Prior anti-PD-1, anti-PD-L1 or anti-CTLA-4 therapy was allowed; 30% to 40% had some.

Clones were sequenced by immunoSEQ multiplex PCR, and TCRdb holds only the in-frame ones, with some missing. This sample has 15,000 to 25,000 clones, with 75% to 85% found just once. Per the germline V gene, CDR1 is LGHNA and CDR2 is YSLEER. Trimming took 0 bases from V and 2 from J; bases not matched to a gene: 8. The CDR3 length is 17 residues. The timepoints at which blood was sampled were baseline, cycle 4 day 1, and cycle 7 day 1. This TCR came from an adult with an advanced solid tumor such as melanoma, head and neck, liver or kidney cancer. V gene TRBV4-3 combines with J gene TRBJ2-7; 9 nucleotides align to TRBD1. The sample was CD4+ or CD8+ T cells sorted from blood, taken in a trial of the OX40 agonist ivuxolimab. DNA of the CDR3: TGCGCCAGCAGCCAAGATTATGGACAGGGGTTCACCTACGAGCAGTACTTC. Its translation: CASSQDYGQGFTYEQYF.